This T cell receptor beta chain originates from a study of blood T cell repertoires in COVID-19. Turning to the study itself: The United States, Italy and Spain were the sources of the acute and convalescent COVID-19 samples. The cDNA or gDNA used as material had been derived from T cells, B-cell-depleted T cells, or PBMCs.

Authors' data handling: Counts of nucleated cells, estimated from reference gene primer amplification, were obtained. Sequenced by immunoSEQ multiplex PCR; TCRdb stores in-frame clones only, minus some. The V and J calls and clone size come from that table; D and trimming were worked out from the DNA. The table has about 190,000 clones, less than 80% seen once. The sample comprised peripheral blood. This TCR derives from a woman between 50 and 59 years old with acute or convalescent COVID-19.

In DNA form, the CDR3 reads TGTGCCAGCAGACAGCCCCACTATGGCTACACCTTC. Amino acid sequence: CASRQPHYGYTF. The gene calls are TRBV19 and TRBJ1-2; a possible D gene is TRBD1 (5 bases). This CDR3 is built from 12 residues. Per the germline V gene, CDR1 is LNHDA and CDR2 is SQIVND (reference sequence). Trimming stripped 9 bases from V and 3 bases from J, with 11 bases between.